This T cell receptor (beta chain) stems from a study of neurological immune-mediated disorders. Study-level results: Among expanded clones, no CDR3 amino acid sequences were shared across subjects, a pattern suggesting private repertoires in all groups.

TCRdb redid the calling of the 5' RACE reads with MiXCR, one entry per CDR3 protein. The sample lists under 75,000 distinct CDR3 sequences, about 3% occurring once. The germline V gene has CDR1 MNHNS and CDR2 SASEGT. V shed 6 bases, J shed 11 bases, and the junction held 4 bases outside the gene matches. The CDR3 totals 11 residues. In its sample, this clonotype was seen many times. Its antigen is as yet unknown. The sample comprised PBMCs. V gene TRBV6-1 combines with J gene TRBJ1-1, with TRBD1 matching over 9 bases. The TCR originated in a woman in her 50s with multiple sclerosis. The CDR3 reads CASRSDRGAFF. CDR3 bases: TGTGCCAGCAGATCCGACAGGGGGGCTTTCTTT.